Listed below are T cell receptor beta chains from one sample, sequenced in a study of shared clonotypes between healthy human individuals. Data came from immunoSEQ multiplex PCR; TCRdb stores just in-frame clones and leaves some out. This sample has approximately 340,000 clones, with about 74% found just once. The source material was memory CD4+ T cells sorted from blood. These receptors were obtained from a man younger than 45 in good health. CDR3s include the opening cysteine and the closing phenylalanine or tryptophan. D genes are given only for firm matches. Clone size appears in some rows only: once, few, many, or a class for an expanded clone.

CDR3 protein | CDR3 DNA | J gene | clone size | D gene | V gene
CASSHQGGGEQFF | TGCGCCAGCAGCCACCAAGGAGGGGGCGAGCAGTTCTTC | TRBJ2-1 | . | . | TRBV5-1
CASSSDRVGNTIYF | TGTGCCAGCAGCTCCGACAGGGTTGGAAACACCATATATTTT | TRBJ1-3 | . | TRBD1 | TRBV7-6
CASSPGKGDHRELFF | TGCGCCAGCAGCCCTGGTAAAGGGGACCACCGGGAGCTGTTTTTT | TRBJ2-2 | few | . | TRBV5-1
CASSSAGLTDTQYF | TGTGCCAGCAGCTCGGCTGGGCTCACAGATACGCAGTATTTT | TRBJ2-3 | . | . | TRBV5-5
CASSEMVGEQFF | TGTGCCAGCAGCGAGATGGTGGGTGAGCAGTTCTTC | TRBJ2-1 | . | . | TRBV7-6
CASSRDRAYGYTF | TGTGCCAGCAGTCGCGACAGGGCCTATGGCTACACCTTC | TRBJ1-2 | . | TRBD1 | TRBV27
CASSGWTVRTDTQYF | TGTGCCAGCAGTGGATGGACAGTCAGGACAGATACGCAGTATTTT | TRBJ2-3 | . | . | TRBV2
CASSESGSPYEQYF | TGTGCCAGCAGTGAAAGCGGGAGTCCCTACGAGCAGTACTTC | TRBJ2-7 | many | TRBD2 | TRBV6-1
CASSLNTGELFF | TGCGCCAGCAGCCTGAACACCGGGGAGCTGTTTTTT | TRBJ2-2 | . | . | TRBV10-1
CASSAGTGNFNTIYF | TGTGCCAGCAGTGCCGGGACAGGGAATTTCAACACCATATATTTT | TRBJ1-3 | few | TRBD1 | TRBV2
CASSHDRVAEQYF | TGTGCCAGCAGCCATGACAGGGTCGCCGAGCAGTACTTC | TRBJ2-7 | . | TRBD1 | TRBV14
CATSRGPLQFNEQFF | TGTGCCACCAGCAGAGGCCCCCTGCAGTTTAATGAGCAGTTCTTC | TRBJ2-1 | few | . | TRBV15
CASSLAGATDTQYF | TGTGCCAGCAGCCTAGCGGGAGCAACAGATACGCAGTATTTT | TRBJ2-3 | . | TRBD2 | TRBV2
CASSSGTGGANVLTF | TGTGCCAGCAGCTCAGGGACCGGCGGGGCCAACGTCCTGACTTTC | TRBJ2-6 | few | . | TRBV11-3
CASSLDPTSLGYTF | TGTGCCAGCAGCTTAGACCCGACCTCATTAGGCTACACCTTC | TRBJ1-2 | . | . | TRBV11-2
CASSEAGLTTNEKLFF | TGTGCCAGCAGTGAAGCGGGGCTTACAACTAATGAAAAACTGTTTTTT | TRBJ1-4 | . | . | TRBV6-1
CAIRGSGELFF | TGTGCCATCAGAGGTTCAGGGGAGCTGTTTTTT | TRBJ2-2 | . | . | TRBV10-3
CSVRATSGPNEQFF | TGCAGCGTGAGGGCGACTAGCGGACCTAATGAGCAGTTCTTC | TRBJ2-1 | . | TRBD2 | TRBV29-1
CASSEASGSLETQYF | TGTGCCAGCAGCGAGGCAAGCGGGAGCCTGGAGACCCAGTACTTC | TRBJ2-5 | . | TRBD2 | TRBV9
CASSQDRGFGYTF | TGCGCCAGCAGCCAGGACAGGGGGTTTGGCTACACCTTC | TRBJ1-2 | . | TRBD1 | TRBV4-3
CASSQEYRNAEAFF | TGTGCCAGCAGCCAAGAATATCGAAACGCTGAAGCTTTCTTT | TRBJ1-1 | . | . | TRBV14
CASSLPGGSNEQYF | TGTGCCAGCAGCCTACCCGGCGGGAGTAACGAGCAGTACTTC | TRBJ2-7 | . | TRBD2 | TRBV5-4
CASSLGQSSYNEQFF | TGCGCCAGCAGCTTGGGACAGAGCTCCTACAATGAGCAGTTCTTC | TRBJ2-1 | . | . | TRBV5-1
CASTSSGELFF | TGTGCCAGTACGTCCTCCGGGGAGCTGTTTTTT | TRBJ2-2 | . | . | TRBV2
CASSGTGENTQYF | TGTGCCAGCAGCGGGACAGGGGAGAATACGCAGTATTTT | TRBJ2-3 | . | TRBD1 | TRBV6-4
CASSLSGSRANYGYTF | TGTGCCAGCAGTTTATCGGGCAGCAGAGCTAACTATGGCTACACCTTC | TRBJ1-2 | . | . | TRBV27
CAISGTTSTDTQYF | TGTGCCATCAGTGGTACTACTAGCACAGATACGCAGTATTTT | TRBJ2-3 | . | . | TRBV10-3
CASSLGGAGQPQHF | TGTGCCAGCAGCTTGGGGGGGGCAGGTCAGCCCCAGCATTTT | TRBJ1-5 | once | . | TRBV5-6
CASSLELADYNEQFF | TGCGCCAGCAGCTTGGAACTAGCGGACTACAATGAGCAGTTCTTC | TRBJ2-1 | . | TRBD2 | TRBV5-1
CASIRSGTYKSLSYEQYF | TGTGCCAGCATCCGCAGCGGGACTTACAAAAGCCTCTCCTACGAGCAGTACTTC | TRBJ2-7 | . | TRBD2 | TRBV5-6
CASSTGSGTEAFF | TGTGCCAGCAGTACAGGGTCTGGCACTGAAGCTTTCTTT | TRBJ1-1 | few | . | TRBV6-5
CASMLVGDTQYF | TGTGCCAGCATGCTAGTAGGGGATACGCAGTATTTT | TRBJ2-3 | . | . | TRBV7-2
CASSYGQLGETQYF | TGTGCCAGCAGTTACGGACAGCTCGGGGAGACCCAGTACTTC | TRBJ2-5 | . | . | TRBV5-6
CASTRAGGFLAKNIQYF | TGTGCCAGCACGCGAGCGGGAGGGTTTCTAGCCAAAAACATTCAGTACTTC | TRBJ2-4 | . | TRBD2 | TRBV28
CASSFWTSGDSYNEQFF | TGTGCCAGCAGTTTCTGGACTAGCGGGGACTCCTACAATGAGCAGTTCTTC | TRBJ2-1 | . | TRBD2 | TRBV28
CASSGGTRGSSPLHF | TGTGCCAGCAGTGGGGGGACACGCGGGAGTTCACCCCTCCACTTT | TRBJ1-6 | . | . | TRBV6-1
CASSTGTNQPQHF | TGTGCCAGCAGTACAGGGACAAATCAGCCCCAGCATTTT | TRBJ1-5 | . | . | TRBV6-4
CASSRLKQGMGSYEQYF | TGTGCCAGCAGCCGGCTAAAACAGGGAATGGGGTCCTACGAGCAGTACTTC | TRBJ2-7 | . | . | TRBV14
CASRTGTGEKLFF | TGTGCCAGCAGAACCGGGACAGGGGAAAAACTGTTTTTT | TRBJ1-4 | few | TRBD1 | TRBV28
CSVERTGGTSEQYF | TGCAGCGTTGAGAGGACAGGGGGGACCTCCGAGCAGTACTTC | TRBJ2-7 | once | TRBD1 | TRBV29-1
CASSLGSIGYEQYF | TGTGCCAGCAGCTTAGGCTCCATTGGCTACGAGCAGTACTTC | TRBJ2-7 | many | . | TRBV7-9
CASSRGHGADEQFF | TGTGCCAGCAGCCGGGGCCATGGGGCCGATGAGCAGTTCTTC | TRBJ2-1 | . | . | TRBV16
CASSAETGKVLRNEQFF | TGCGCCAGCAGCGCAGAGACAGGGAAAGTTTTGAGGAATGAGCAGTTCTTC | TRBJ2-1 | . | TRBD1 | TRBV5-1
CASSNLTQFF | TGTGCCAGCAGCAACCTAACGCAGTTCTTC | TRBJ2-1 | once | . | TRBV25-1
CASSLGSRTTTDTQYF | TGTGCCAGCAGCTTAGGTTCGCGGACCACCACAGATACGCAGTATTTT | TRBJ2-3 | . | . | TRBV7-2
CASSPTANRWDRGYEQYF | TGTGCCAGTAGCCCAACGGCGAACCGGTGGGACAGGGGCTACGAGCAGTACTTC | TRBJ2-7 | . | TRBD1 | TRBV19
CASSAIGVTQPQHF | TGTGCCAGTAGTGCGATCGGAGTCACTCAGCCCCAGCATTTT | TRBJ1-5 | . | . | TRBV19
CASSLRTGAYEQYF | TGCGCCAGCAGCCTTCGGACAGGGGCCTACGAGCAGTACTTC | TRBJ2-7 | . | TRBD1 | TRBV5-1
CASSFLHSEGEQHF | TGTGCCAGCAGCTTCTTGCACAGCGAAGGGGAGCAGCACTTC | TRBJ2-7 | . | . | TRBV11-2
CASTDNGGVNQPQHF | TGTGCCAGTACCGACAACGGGGGGGTCAATCAGCCCCAGCATTTT | TRBJ1-5 | . | . | TRBV19
CASSVGGYYGGHNEQFF | TGTGCCAGCAGCGTAGGAGGGTACTACGGCGGGCACAATGAGCAGTTCTTC | TRBJ2-1 | . | . | TRBV9
CASSLSLFEKLFF | TGTGCCAGCAGCTTATCTTTATTTGAAAAACTGTTTTTT | TRBJ1-4 | few | . | TRBV7-2
CASSPQGTQVGTEAFF | TGTGCCAGCTCACCACAGGGGACGCAGGTTGGGACTGAAGCTTTCTTT | TRBJ1-1 | . | . | TRBV18
CASSPLPATYNEQFF | TGTGCCAGCAGCCCCCTCCCGGCGACCTACAATGAGCAGTTCTTC | TRBJ2-1 | . | . | TRBV9
CASSVETSGETQYF | TGTGCCAGCAGCGTAGAGACTAGCGGAGAGACCCAGTACTTC | TRBJ2-5 | . | TRBD2 | TRBV9
CASSLRSDTDTQYF | TGTGCCAGCAGCTTAAGGAGCGACACAGATACGCAGTATTTT | TRBJ2-3 | . | . | TRBV7-2
CASSQGTGLSSDEQFF | TGTGCCAGCAGCCAAGGGACAGGGTTATCTTCGGATGAGCAGTTCTTC | TRBJ2-1 | . | TRBD1 | TRBV14
CASSADKSSYNEQFF | TGTGCCAGTAGTGCGGACAAGAGCTCCTACAATGAGCAGTTCTTC | TRBJ2-1 | . | . | TRBV19